These 18 T cell receptor beta chains were sequenced from one sample in a study of T cell changes during pregnancy in multiple sclerosis. The method was immunoSEQ multiplex PCR; TCRdb's version includes in-frame clones alone and lacks a portion of them. The sample holds 45,000 to 55,000 clones, around 90% seen once. The sequenced sample was CD4+ T cells from peripheral blood mononuclear cells, obtained after pregnancy. These receptors were collected from a female donor in good health, enrolled as a control in a pregnancy study.

This chain connects TRBV19 to TRBJ1-6; D is ambiguous. Germline CDR1 LNHDA, CDR2 SQIVND (reference sequence). Trimming took 11 bases from V and 7 from J, leaving 15 bases between them. The length of the CDR3 is 13 residues. The CDR3 here is CASTYTGNSPLHF. The CDR3 DNA sequence: TGTGCCTCGACTTATACTGGGAATTCACCCCTCCACTTT. Full variable domain (outside the CDR3, taken from reference TRBV19 and TRBJ1-6): DGGITQSPKYLFRKEGQNVTLSCEQNLNHDAMYWYRQDPGQGLRLIYYSQIVNDFQKGDIAEGYSVSREKKESFPLTVTSAQKNPTAFYLCASTYTGNSPLHFGNGTRLTVT.

The rearrangement uses TRBV7-9 and TRBJ2-5; tentative D call: TRBD1 (6 bases). There are 13 residues in the CDR3. Trimming pared 1 base from V and 5 bases from J, leaving 8 bases between. Looked up from germline, CDR1 is SEHNR and CDR2 is FQNEAQ (reference sequence). The CDR3 protein is CASSLVRGETQYF. The CDR3 DNA reads as TGTGCCAGCAGCTTAGTAAGGGGGGAGACCCAGTACTTC. Supplemented by reference TRBV7-9 and TRBJ2-5, the full variable domain reads DTGVSQNPRHKITKRGQNVTFRCDPISEHNRLYWYRQTLGQGPEFLTYFQNEAQLEKSRLLSDRFSAERPKGSFSTLEIQRTEQGDSAMYLCASSLVRGETQYFGPGTRLLVL.

The rearrangement uses TRBV6-1 and TRBJ2-7; 7 bases agree with TRBD2. The CDR3 has 13 amino acids. Germline V gene data show CDR1 as MNHNS and CDR2 as SASEGT. The J segment lost 2 bases and the V segment lost 7 bases, leaving 5 bases of the junction unmatched. The DNA of the CDR3 is TGTGCCAGCAAGCGGGACCGACCCTACGAGCAGTACTTC. Its protein product is CASKRDRPYEQYF.

The genes are TRBV27 and TRBJ2-2; D call uncertain. Germline assignment: CDR1 MNHEY and CDR2 SMNVEV (reference sequence). V dropped 5 bases and J dropped 0 bases, with 7 bases sitting between them. This CDR3 has 14 residues. CDR3 nucleotides: TGTGCCAGCAGTCTCTTTCCGAACACCGGGGAGCTGTTTTTT. It translates to CASSLFPNTGELFF.

This clone was recorded a few times. V and J are TRBV2 and TRBJ2-7, with 9 bases matching TRBD1. This CDR3 spans 12 amino acids. With 9 bases clipped from V and 1 base from J, the junction kept 1 base outside the gene matches. Germline CDR1 is SNHLY and CDR2 is FYNNEI. This CDR3 reads CARGTGSYEQYF. DNA for the CDR3: TGTGCCAGAGGGACAGGGTCCTACGAGCAGTACTTC.

The rearrangement links TRBV6-6 to TRBJ2-2; 9 bases fit TRBD2. The ends lost 6 bases at V and 4 bases at J; junction bases unmatched: 6. In germline, CDR1 is MNHNY, CDR2 SVGAGI (reference sequence). CDR3 length equals 15 residues. CDR3 bases: TGTGCCAGCAGCCGCCTAGCGGGACGCACCGGGGAGCTGTTTTTT. It translates to CASSRLAGRTGELFF.

This sequence joins TRBV21-1 and TRBJ2-3; the table names TRBD2, a call not compared with the DNA. TRBV21-1 counts as a pseudogene. CDR3 length: 17 amino acids. The CDR3 bases are TGTGCCAGCAGTCGCAACCGGGACTACCGTCCCACAGATACGCAGTATTTT. Amino acids: CASSRNRDYRPTDTQYF.

The chain couples TRBV5-6 to TRBJ2-3; D is possibly TRBD1 (5 bases). Trimming cost V 0 bases and J 2 bases, with 10 bases left between them. Germline V lookup: CDR1 SGHDT, CDR2 YYEEEE. This CDR3 is built from 15 residues. The DNA for the CDR3 is TGTGCCAGCAGCTTGGGCGGACATCCCACAGATACGCAGTATTTT. It codes for CASSLGGHPTDTQYF.

Note on this clone: At one end, the junction sequence differs from germline, possibly due to a read error. The rearrangement links TRBV7-7 to TRBJ2-1; D is perhaps TRBD2 (5 bases). CDR1 is SSHAT, CDR2 FNYEAQ, per germline (reference sequence). This CDR3 comprises 15 residues. CDR3 residues: CASSPGIARTSEQFF. The CDR3 coding sequence is TGTGCTAGCAGCCCGGGAATAGCGAGAACCTCAGAGCAGTTCTTC.

This chain links TRBV28 with TRBJ2-1; 10 bases fit TRBD1. V was clipped by 4 bases and J by 6 bases; unmatched bases: 6. Germline V lookup: CDR1 MDHEN, CDR2 SYDVKM. CDR3 length: 15 residues. CDR3 nucleotide sequence: TGTGCCAGCAGTTCGACAGGGGGCGGGAGCAATGAGCAGTTCTTC. It codes for CASSSTGGGSNEQFF.

The chain combines TRBV2 with TRBJ2-1; D is possibly TRBD2 (6 bases). Trimming cost V 11 bases and J 4 bases, with 15 bases left between them. The CDR3 covers 13 residues. The germline V gene has CDR1 SNHLY and CDR2 FYNNEI. The CDR3 sequence: CAGGILTYNEQFF. In nucleotides, the CDR3 is TGTGCCGGGGGGATCCTAACATACAATGAGCAGTTCTTC.

As regards this clone: An end of the junction differs from the germline gene, which may be a read error. This chain uses TRBV7-7 with TRBJ2-7, with unresolved D. Looked up from germline, CDR1 is SSHAT and CDR2 is FNYEAQ (reference sequence). CDR3 length: 13 amino acids. This chain's CDR3 is CASSSSSGNEQYF. The CDR3 bases are TGTGCTAGCAGCTCAAGCTCCGGTAACGAGCAGTACTTC.

This chain connects TRBV6-5 to TRBJ2-2; 9 nucleotides agree with TRBD2. Trimming removed 10 bases from V and 4 bases from J; junction bases left unmatched: 7. Germline V gene data show CDR1 as MNHEY and CDR2 as SVGAGI. CDR3 length: 14 residues. The CDR3 reads CATALAGRTGELFF. The CDR3, as DNA: TGTGCCACTGCCCTAGCGGGGCGCACCGGGGAGCTGTTTTTT.

V and J are TRBV15 and TRBJ2-1, with 8 bases aligning to TRBD2. Per the germline V gene, CDR1 is LNHNV and CDR2 is YYDKDF (reference sequence). V lost 0 bases, J lost 5 bases, and 6 bases stayed unmatched. The CDR3 runs 16 residues. The CDR3 nucleotides read TGTGCCACCAGCAGAGATGTTACTAGCGGACACAATGAGCAGTTCTTC. Translating it yields CATSRDVTSGHNEQFF.

This clone was observed once. V gene TRBV10-3 combines with J gene TRBJ1-2; unclear D gene. Germline CDR1 ENHRY, CDR2 SYGVKD. The CDR3 consists of 13 residues. The V end was cut by 7 bases, the J end by 4 bases, with 13 bases between. CDR3: CAITEERSYGYTF. As DNA, the CDR3 is TGTGCCATCACCGAAGAAAGGAGCTATGGCTACACCTTC.

This clone was seen only once. The chain couples TRBV5-4 to TRBJ2-7, with D perhaps matching TRBD2 (5 bases). Germline lookup yields CDR1 SGHNT and CDR2 YYREEE (reference sequence). Trimming removed 3 bases at V and 0 bases at J, with 7 bases between. This CDR3 has 13 amino acids. The CDR3 region is CASSSGSSYEQYF. As DNA, the CDR3 is TGTGCCAGCAGCTCGGGGAGCTCCTACGAGCAGTACTTC.

This clone was observed a handful of times. The gene calls are TRBV29-1 and TRBJ2-3; 11 positions agree with TRBD2. The CDR3 runs to 15 residues. Germline loops: CDR1 SQVTM, CDR2 ANQGSEA. Unmatched junction bases numbered 6, after V lost 6 bases and J lost 1 base. CDR3 sequence reads: CSVTSGRFGTDTQYF. CDR3 nucleotide sequence: TGCAGCGTCACTAGCGGGAGATTTGGCACAGATACGCAGTATTTT.

The chain has TRBV18 and TRBJ2-3; 9 bases align to TRBD1. V dropped 3 bases and J dropped 3; count of bases not matched to a gene: 7. The CDR3 loop spans 16 amino acids. Germline V gives CDR1 KGHSH, CDR2 LQKENI. Here the CDR3 reads CASSPLGGQGTDTQYF. The CDR3 DNA reads as TGTGCCAGCTCACCCCTAGGGGGACAGGGTACAGATACGCAGTATTTT. The entire variable domain, with the rest obtained from reference TRBV18 and TRBJ2-3, is as follows: NAGVMQNPRHLVRRRGQEARLRCSPMKGHSHVYWYRQLPEEGLKFMVYLQKENIIDESGMPKERFSAEFPKEGPSILRIQQVVRGDSAAYFCASSPLGGQGTDTQYFGPGTRLTVL.